This T cell receptor beta chain originates from a study of cytomegalovirus exposure and HLA in healthy donors. Clones were sequenced by immunoSEQ multiplex PCR, and TCRdb holds only the in-frame ones, with some missing. The repertoire holds more than 85,000 clones, approximately 89% seen once, with about 1.9% in the top ten. V dropped 4 bases and J dropped 3; count of bases not matched to a gene: 20. The CDR3 runs to 20 residues. Germline lookup yields CDR1 SGHRS and CDR2 YFSETQ. The V and J genes are TRBV5-1 and TRBJ2-7; 12 bases match TRBD1. The sequenced sample consisted of PBMCs. The sequence was collected from a woman aged 18-35 years in good health and CMV-seronegative. The CDR3 is CASSIPSGTGGPAKFYEQYF. The DNA of the CDR3 is TGCGCCAGCAGCATACCATCCGGGACAGGGGGCCCAGCGAAATTCTACGAGCAGTACTTC.